Presented here are 21 T cell receptor beta chains from one specimen sequenced in a study of T cell responses to AZD1222 COVID-19 vaccine. Sequenced by immunoSEQ multiplex PCR; TCRdb stores in-frame clones only, minus some. The table lists some 54,000 clones, around 92% of them singletons. The sequenced sample was peripheral blood, obtained on day 0 of AZD1222 vaccination. These receptor sequences come from an adult in good health.

The V gene is TRBV7-9, the J gene TRBJ2-6; no reliable D call. In germline, CDR1 is SEHNR, CDR2 FQNEAQ (reference sequence). This CDR3 comprises 19 residues. Trimming shortened V by 1 base and J by 0 bases, and 16 bases separated the two germline ends. CDR3 sequence (DNA): TGTGCCAGCAGCTTAGAAGGGCTACCTTCGAGCTCTGGGGCCAACGTCCTGACTTTC. Translating it yields CASSLEGLPSSSGANVLTF. The whole variable domain, filled in from reference TRBV7-9 and TRBJ2-6, reads DTGVSQNPRHKITKRGQNVTFRCDPISEHNRLYWYRQTLGQGPEFLTYFQNEAQLEKSRLLSDRFSAERPKGSFSTLEIQRTEQGDSAMYLCASSLEGLPSSSGANVLTFGAGSRLTVL.

The chain combines TRBV30 with TRBJ1-3; D remains ambiguous. The CDR3 runs to 15 residues. Trimming shortened V by 2 bases and J by 7 bases, and 18 bases separated the two germline ends. Per the germline V gene, CDR1 is GTSNPN and CDR2 is SVGIG (reference sequence). CDR3 sequence: CAWSSAGGIGNTIYF. The CDR3 nucleotides are TGTGCCTGGAGTTCCGCCGGCGGCATTGGGAACACCATATATTTT.

The chain couples TRBV2 to TRBJ2-3, with TRBD1 identical over 10 bases. Trimming removed 6 bases from V and 4 bases from J; junction bases left unmatched: 4. Germline CDR1 reads SNHLY; CDR2 reads FYNNEI. The CDR3 loop spans 14 amino acids. The CDR3 DNA is TGTGCCAGCAGCCCGACAGGGGGCGCAGATACGCAGTATTTT. This encodes CASSPTGGADTQYF. The full variable domain, in which reference TRBV2 and TRBJ2-3 provide the parts outside the CDR3, is EPEVTQTPSHQVTQMGQEVILRCVPISNHLYFYWYRQILGQKVEFLVSFYNNEISEKSEIFDDQFSVERPDGSNFTLKIRSTKLEDSAMYFCASSPTGGADTQYFGPGTRLTVL.

V gene TRBV27 combines with J gene TRBJ2-5; perhaps TRBD1 as D (6 bases). V was trimmed by 4 bases and J by 2 bases, leaving 17 bases between them. From germline, CDR1 is MNHEY and CDR2 SMNVEV (reference sequence). CDR3 size: 16 residues. CDR3 coding DNA: TGTGCCAGCAGTTCCTTCGGACAGACTGGACAAGAGACCCAGTACTTC. Amino acids: CASSSFGQTGQETQYF.

The chain recombines TRBV7-8 with TRBJ1-1; D is unresolved. This CDR3 has 13 residues. V gave up 3 bases and J gave up 1 base, with 6 bases separating them. CDR1 and CDR2 (germline): SGHVS, FQNEAQ. CDR3 in amino acids: CASSLGRNTEAFF. CDR3 nucleotides: TGTGCCAGCAGCTTGGGGAGGAACACTGAAGCTTTCTTT.

V gene TRBV7-3 combines with J gene TRBJ2-6; D remains ambiguous. V lost 5 bases and J lost 0, with 17 bases in between. The CDR3 loop spans 18 amino acids. CDR1 is SGHTA, CDR2 FQGTGA, per germline. The CDR3 is CASSPHLGQLSGANVLTF. The CDR3 DNA follows: TGTGCCAGCAGCCCCCATCTTGGGCAGCTCTCTGGGGCCAACGTCCTGACTTTC.

The V and J genes are TRBV19 and TRBJ2-7; 7 bases align to TRBD1. V lost 1 base and J lost 4; bases outside the gene matches: 4. CDR1 is LNHDA and CDR2 is SQIVND in the germline V gene (reference sequence). The CDR3 totals 14 residues. CDR3 DNA sequence: TGTGCCAGTAGTATAGGGGGCAGGGGGTACGAGCAGTACTTC. This sequence encodes CASSIGGRGYEQYF.

This chain connects TRBV9 to TRBJ1-4; TRBD1 is a possible D gene (5 bases). Per germline, CDR1 SGDLS and CDR2 YYNGEE. The V end was cut by 0 bases, the J end by 5 bases, with 11 bases between. The length of the CDR3 is 15 residues. CDR3 loop: CASSVGRQRNEKLFF. The CDR3 DNA reads as TGTGCCAGCAGCGTAGGCCGACAGCGGAATGAAAAACTGTTTTTT.

The chain uses TRBV7-8 and TRBJ2-2, with 7 bases lining up with TRBD2. Germline lookup yields CDR1 SGHVS and CDR2 FQNEAQ. V lost 2 bases and J lost 1; bases outside the gene matches: 4. The CDR3 is 16 amino acids. The CDR3 DNA reads TGTGCCAGCAGCTTAAGGGTAGCGGGGAACACCGGGGAGCTGTTTTTT. Residues: CASSLRVAGNTGELFF.

The chain couples TRBV6-2 or TRBV6-3 to TRBJ2-7; D not certain. Between the trimmed V and J ends, which lost 0 bases and 6 bases, there was a span of 3 bases. CDR1 and CDR2 (germline): MNHEY, SVGEGT. The CDR3 contains 11 residues. The DNA of the CDR3 is TGTGCCAGCAGTTACTCATCCGAGCAGTACTTC. Amino acid sequence: CASSYSSEQYF.

J is TRBJ2-1 and V is TRBV5-1; TRBD2 matches at 9 bases. CDR1 is SGHRS, CDR2 YFSETQ, per germline. With 6 bases clipped from V and 10 bases from J, the junction kept 14 bases outside the gene matches. The CDR3 loop spans 15 amino acids. The CDR3 protein is CASTTTGLALSEQFF. The CDR3 DNA follows: TGCGCCAGCACTACCACGGGACTAGCCCTCAGCGAGCAGTTCTTC.

The gene calls are TRBV7-6 and TRBJ2-2; D possibly corresponds to TRBD1 (6 bases). V dropped 5 bases and J dropped 3 bases, with 25 bases sitting between them. This CDR3 comprises 19 residues. Germline CDR1 is SGHVS and CDR2 is FNYEAQ. The CDR3 loop is CASSPHLRTGKLDTGELFF. The CDR3 nucleotides are TGTGCCAGCAGCCCCCACCTCCGCACAGGGAAGTTGGACACCGGGGAGCTGTTTTTT.

The chain couples TRBV28 to TRBJ2-1; D is tentatively TRBD1 or TRBD2 (5 bases each). The CDR3 spans 14 residues. CDR1 is MDHEN and CDR2 is SYDVKM in the germline V gene. Trimming removed 7 bases at V and 12 bases at J, with 22 bases between. The CDR3 here is CASNRQFSGARQFF. CDR3 DNA sequence: TGTGCCAGCAATCGACAGTTTTCCGGGGCTAGGCAGTTCTTC.

J is TRBJ1-1 and V is TRBV5-1, with 8 nucleotides matching TRBD1. The germline CDR1 and CDR2 sequences are SGHRS and YFSETQ. The CDR3 totals 14 residues. J lost 8 bases, V lost 3 bases, and 9 bases had no gene match. CDR3 sequence: CASSSGQEGVEAFF. The CDR3 DNA is TGCGCCAGCAGCTCGGGACAGGAGGGAGTAGAAGCTTTCTTT.

The V and J genes are TRBV18 and TRBJ1-4, with D perhaps matching TRBD1 (5 bases). The V and J ends lost 1 base and 6 bases respectively, with 12 bases between them. CDR1 is KGHSH and CDR2 is LQKENI in the germline V gene. The CDR3 covers 15 residues. CDR3 bases: TGTGCCAGCTCACCACGTGGGGGGAAGGATGAAAAACTGTTTTTT. Amino acid sequence: CASSPRGGKDEKLFF.

The chain joins TRBV19 to TRBJ1-6, with D possibly matching TRBD1 (6 bases). The germline gives CDR1 LNHDA, CDR2 SQIVND (reference sequence). Trimming cost V 3 bases and J 13 bases, with 16 bases left between them. There are 14 residues in the CDR3. The CDR3 DNA is TGTGCCAGTAGTATTTGGGGCAGGGGTTCTCCCCTCCACTTT. Translated: CASSIWGRGSPLHF.

The chain carries TRBV18 and TRBJ1-1; D not resolved. Germline loops: CDR1 KGHSH, CDR2 LQKENI. This CDR3 has 13 amino acids. Trimming took 2 bases from V and 4 from J, leaving 8 bases between them. CDR3 protein: CASSPEVSTEAFF. The CDR3 DNA follows: TGTGCCAGCTCACCAGAGGTGAGCACTGAAGCTTTCTTT.

This clone was counted a single time. The genes are TRBV5-1 and TRBJ2-7; 8 bases map to TRBD1. Germline lookup yields CDR1 SGHRS and CDR2 YFSETQ. Trimming cost V 1 base and J 3 bases; bases outside gene matches: 6. This CDR3 has 15 amino acids. CDR3 nucleotides: TGCGCCAGCAGCTTGTCCCCGGGACAGGACTACGAGCAGTACTTC. This sequence encodes CASSLSPGQDYEQYF.

The rearrangement uses TRBV19 and TRBJ2-3; 10 positions match TRBD2. This CDR3 contains 16 residues. Per germline, CDR1 LNHDA and CDR2 SQIVND (reference sequence). Losses at the gene ends were 5 bases for V and 5 bases for J; bases not matched to a gene: 10. CDR3 DNA sequence: TGTGCCAGTAGTTGGGCCCTAGCGGGAGTCGGAGATACGCAGTATTTT. It is translated as CASSWALAGVGDTQYF.

The J gene is TRBJ2-3, the V gene TRBV7-9; 7 nucleotides match TRBD2. Germline CDR1 SEHNR, CDR2 FQNEAQ (reference sequence). This CDR3 has 19 amino acids. Trimming at V came to 5 bases and at J to 1 base, leaving 18 bases not matched to a gene. The CDR3 loop reads CASSPWRASGARGTDTQYF. The CDR3, as DNA: TGTGCCAGCAGCCCTTGGCGGGCTAGCGGCGCTAGGGGCACAGATACGCAGTATTTT.

The chain employs TRBV11-2 and TRBJ1-3, with a possible D match to TRBD1 (5 bases). From germline, CDR1 is SGHAT and CDR2 FQNNGV. V shed 6 bases and J shed 0 bases, with 12 bases lying between them. The CDR3 consists of 15 residues. CDR3 coding DNA: TGTGCCAGCAGTATACAGGTTTTCTCTGGAAACACCATATATTTT. As protein: CASSIQVFSGNTIYF. Drawing the rest from reference TRBV11-2 and TRBJ1-3, the complete variable domain is EAGVAQSPRYKIIEKRQSVAFWCNPISGHATLYWYQQILGQGPKLLIQFQNNGVVDDSQLPKDRFSAERLKGVDSTLKIQPAKLEDSAVYLCASSIQVFSGNTIYFGEGSWLTVV.